This TCR beta chain derives from a study of T cell changes during pregnancy in multiple sclerosis. CDR1 is SGHNT, CDR2 YENEEA, per germline. Trimming took 6 bases from V and 4 from J; bases not matched to a gene: 10. The CDR3 sequence is 16 residues long. This table comes from immunoSEQ multiplex PCR, and its TCRdb copy is limited to in-frame clones, with some not included. Counted here are 60,000 to 75,000 clones, 90% to 95% occurring once; the ten biggest clones make up 3.2%. This material consisted of CD8+ T cells from peripheral blood mononuclear cells, taken in the second trimester of pregnancy. This sequence was found in a female donor with multiple sclerosis, enrolled in a pregnancy study. J is TRBJ2-2 and V is TRBV11-3; 8 nucleotides agree with TRBD2. The CDR3 protein is CASSLSGVEPTGELFF. CDR3 nucleotide sequence: TGTGCCAGCAGTCTTAGCGGGGTCGAACCCACCGGGGAGCTGTTTTTT.